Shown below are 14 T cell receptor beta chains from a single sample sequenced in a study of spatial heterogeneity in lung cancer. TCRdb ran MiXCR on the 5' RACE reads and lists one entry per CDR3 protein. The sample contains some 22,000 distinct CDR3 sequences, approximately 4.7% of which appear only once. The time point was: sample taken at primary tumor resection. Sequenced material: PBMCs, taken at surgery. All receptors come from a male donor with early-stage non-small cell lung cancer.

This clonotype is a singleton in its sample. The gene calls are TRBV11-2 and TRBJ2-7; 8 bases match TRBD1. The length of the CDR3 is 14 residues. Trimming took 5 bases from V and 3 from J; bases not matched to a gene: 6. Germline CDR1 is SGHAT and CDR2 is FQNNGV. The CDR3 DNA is TGTGCCAGCAGCCTCAATGGACAGGGCTACGAGCAGTACTTC. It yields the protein CASSLNGQGYEQYF. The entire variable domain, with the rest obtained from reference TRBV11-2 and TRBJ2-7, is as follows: EAGVAQSPRYKIIEKRQSVAFWCNPISGHATLYWYQQILGQGPKLLIQFQNNGVVDDSQLPKDRFSAERLKGVDSTLKIQPAKLEDSAVYLCASSLNGQGYEQYFGPGTRLTVT.

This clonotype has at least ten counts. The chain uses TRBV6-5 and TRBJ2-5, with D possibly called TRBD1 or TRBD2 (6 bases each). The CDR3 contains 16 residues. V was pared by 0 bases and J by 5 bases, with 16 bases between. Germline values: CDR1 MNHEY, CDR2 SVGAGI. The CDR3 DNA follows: TGTGCCAGCAGTTACTCGAAGTCGGGGGCGGGGGAGACCCAGTACTTC. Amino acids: CASSYSKSGAGETQYF.

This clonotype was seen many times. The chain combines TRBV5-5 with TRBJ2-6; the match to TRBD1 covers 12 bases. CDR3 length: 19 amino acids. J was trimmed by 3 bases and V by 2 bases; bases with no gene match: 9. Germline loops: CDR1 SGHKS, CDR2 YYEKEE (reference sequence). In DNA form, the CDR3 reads TGTGCCAGCAGCTTACACCGGGACAGGGGGCGTGTTGGGGCCAACGTCCTGACTTTC. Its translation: CASSLHRDRGRVGANVLTF.

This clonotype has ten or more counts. In nucleotides, the CDR3 is TGTGCCACCTACGGATGGGATCCGCGGGGCTACACCTTC. It translates to CATYGWDPRGYTF. The J gene is TRBJ1-2, the V gene TRBV3-1; no clear D. From germline, CDR1 is LGHDT and CDR2 YNNKEL (reference sequence). The CDR3 covers 13 residues. Trimming removed 10 bases at V and 8 bases at J, with 20 bases between.

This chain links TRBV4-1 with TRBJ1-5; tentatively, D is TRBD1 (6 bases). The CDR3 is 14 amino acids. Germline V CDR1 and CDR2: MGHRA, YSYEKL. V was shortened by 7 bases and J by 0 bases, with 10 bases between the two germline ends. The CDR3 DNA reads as TGCGCCAGCAACAGACAGGTTAGCAATCAGCCCCAGCATTTT. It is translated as CASNRQVSNQPQHF.

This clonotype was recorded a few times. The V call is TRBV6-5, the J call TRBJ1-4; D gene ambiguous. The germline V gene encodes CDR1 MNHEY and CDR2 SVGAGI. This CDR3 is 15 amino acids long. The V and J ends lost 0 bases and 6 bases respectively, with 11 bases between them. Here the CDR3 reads CASSYSRDAYEKLFF. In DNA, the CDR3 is TGTGCCAGCAGTTACTCGAGAGACGCTTATGAAAAACTGTTTTTT.

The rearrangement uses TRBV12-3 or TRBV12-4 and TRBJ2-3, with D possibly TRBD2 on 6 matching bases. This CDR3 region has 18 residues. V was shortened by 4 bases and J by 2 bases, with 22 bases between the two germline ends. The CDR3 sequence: CASSSPAYSGLFTDTQYF. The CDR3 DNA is TGTGCCAGCAGTTCCCCCGCCTATTCGGGACTCTTCACAGATACGCAGTATTTT.

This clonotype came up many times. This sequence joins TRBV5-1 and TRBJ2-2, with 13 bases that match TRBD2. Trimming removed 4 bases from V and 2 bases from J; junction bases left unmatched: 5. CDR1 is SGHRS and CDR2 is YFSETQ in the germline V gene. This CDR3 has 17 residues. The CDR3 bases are TGCGCCAGCAGCACCGGGACTAGCGGGGTTAACACCGGGGAGCTGTTTTTT. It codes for CASSTGTSGVNTGELFF.

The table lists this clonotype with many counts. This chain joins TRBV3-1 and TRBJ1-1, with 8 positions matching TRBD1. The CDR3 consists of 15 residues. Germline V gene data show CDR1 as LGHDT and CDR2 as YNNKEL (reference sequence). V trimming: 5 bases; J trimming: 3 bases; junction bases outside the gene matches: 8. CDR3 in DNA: TGTGCCAGCAGCGCTCGGACAGGGCTGGACACTGAAGCTTTCTTT. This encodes CASSARTGLDTEAFF. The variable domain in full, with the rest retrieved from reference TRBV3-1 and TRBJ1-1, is DTAVSQTPKYLVTQMGNDKSIKCEQNLGHDTMYWYKQDSKKFLKIMFSYNNKELIINETVPNRFSPKSPDKAHLNLHINSLELGDSAVYFCASSARTGLDTEAFFGQGTRLTVV.

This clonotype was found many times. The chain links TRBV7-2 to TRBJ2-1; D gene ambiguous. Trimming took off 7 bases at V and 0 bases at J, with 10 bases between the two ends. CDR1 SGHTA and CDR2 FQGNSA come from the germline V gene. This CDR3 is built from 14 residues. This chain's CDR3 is CASTLPSSYNEQFF. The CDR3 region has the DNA TGTGCCAGCACCCTTCCTTCCTCCTACAATGAGCAGTTCTTC.

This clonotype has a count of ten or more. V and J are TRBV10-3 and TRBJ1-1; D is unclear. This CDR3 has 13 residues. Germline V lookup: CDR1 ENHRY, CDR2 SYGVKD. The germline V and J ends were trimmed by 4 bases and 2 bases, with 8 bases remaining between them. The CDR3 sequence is CAISGQVNTEAFF. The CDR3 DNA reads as TGTGCCATCAGTGGTCAGGTTAACACTGAAGCTTTCTTT.

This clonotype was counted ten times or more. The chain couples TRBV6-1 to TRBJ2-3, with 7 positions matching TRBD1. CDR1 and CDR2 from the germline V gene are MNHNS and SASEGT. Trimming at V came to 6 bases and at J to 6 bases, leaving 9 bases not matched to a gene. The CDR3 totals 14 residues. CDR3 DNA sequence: TGTGCCAGCAGAAGGGGGCAATCAAAGGATACGCAGTATTTT. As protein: CASRRGQSKDTQYF.

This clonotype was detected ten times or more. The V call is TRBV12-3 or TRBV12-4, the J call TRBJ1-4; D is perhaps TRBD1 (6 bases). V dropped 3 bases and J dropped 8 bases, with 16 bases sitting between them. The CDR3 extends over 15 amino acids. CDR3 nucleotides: TGTGCCAGCAGTTTTTCTGGGGGCGAAGACGAAAAACTGTTTTTT. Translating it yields CASSFSGGEDEKLFF.

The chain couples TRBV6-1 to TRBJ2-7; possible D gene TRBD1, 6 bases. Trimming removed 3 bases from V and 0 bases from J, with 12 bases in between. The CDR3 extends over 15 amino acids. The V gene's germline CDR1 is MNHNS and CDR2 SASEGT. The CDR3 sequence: CASSDMGAASYEQYF. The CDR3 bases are TGTGCCAGCAGTGACATGGGGGCGGCCTCCTACGAGCAGTACTTC.